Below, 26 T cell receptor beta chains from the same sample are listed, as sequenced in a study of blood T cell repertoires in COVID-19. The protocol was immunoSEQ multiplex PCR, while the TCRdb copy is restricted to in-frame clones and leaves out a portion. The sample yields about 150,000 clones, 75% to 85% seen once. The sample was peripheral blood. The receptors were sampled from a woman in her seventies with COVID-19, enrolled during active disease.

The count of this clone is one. The CDR3 DNA follows: TGTGCCAGCAGTGTAACCAGGACAGGGAACAACAATGAGCAGTTCTTC. It specifies CASSVTRTGNNNEQFF. The chain has TRBV5-8 and TRBJ2-1; 8 bases are a match to TRBD1. This CDR3 region has 16 residues. The trim removed 5 bases at V and 5 bases at J, leaving 12 bases unmatched. The germline gives CDR1 SGHTS, CDR2 YDEGEE.

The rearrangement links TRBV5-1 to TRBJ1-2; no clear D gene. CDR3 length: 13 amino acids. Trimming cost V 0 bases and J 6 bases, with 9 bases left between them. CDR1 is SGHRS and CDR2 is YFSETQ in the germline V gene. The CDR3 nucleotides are TGCGCCAGCAGCTTGGAACAGCCCGATGGCTACACCTTC. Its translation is CASSLEQPDGYTF.

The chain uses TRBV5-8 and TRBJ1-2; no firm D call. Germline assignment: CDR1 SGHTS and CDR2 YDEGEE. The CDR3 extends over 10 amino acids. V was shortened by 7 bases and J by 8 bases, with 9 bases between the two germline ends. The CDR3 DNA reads TGTGCCAGCGAGACAACAGGCTACACCTTC. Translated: CASETTGYTF.

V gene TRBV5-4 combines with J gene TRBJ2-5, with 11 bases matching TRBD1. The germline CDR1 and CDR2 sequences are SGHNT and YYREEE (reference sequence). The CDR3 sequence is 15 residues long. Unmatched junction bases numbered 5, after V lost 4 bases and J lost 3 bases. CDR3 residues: CASSGQGAREETQYF. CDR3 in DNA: TGTGCCAGCAGCGGACAGGGGGCTCGGGAAGAGACCCAGTACTTC.

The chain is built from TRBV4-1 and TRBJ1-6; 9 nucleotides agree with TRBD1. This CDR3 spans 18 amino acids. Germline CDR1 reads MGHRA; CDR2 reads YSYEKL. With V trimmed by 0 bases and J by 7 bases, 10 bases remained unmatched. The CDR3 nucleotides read TGCGCCAGCAGCCAAGATAGGCAATACGGGACAGGGAATTCACCCCTCCACTTT. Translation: CASSQDRQYGTGNSPLHF.

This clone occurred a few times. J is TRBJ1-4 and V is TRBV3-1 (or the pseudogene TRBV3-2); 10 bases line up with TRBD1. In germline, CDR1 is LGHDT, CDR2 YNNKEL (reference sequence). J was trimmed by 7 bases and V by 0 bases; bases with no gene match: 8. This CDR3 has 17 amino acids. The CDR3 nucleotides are TGTGCCAGCAGCCAAGAGGGACAGGGGAGTCGGAGTGAAAAACTGTTTTTT. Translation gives CASSQEGQGSRSEKLFF.

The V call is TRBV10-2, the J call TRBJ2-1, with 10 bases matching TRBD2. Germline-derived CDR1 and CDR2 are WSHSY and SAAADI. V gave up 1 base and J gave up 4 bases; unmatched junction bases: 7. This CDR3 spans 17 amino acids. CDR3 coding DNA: TGCGCCAGCAGTGAGTGGCCTAGCGGGGGACTATACAATGAGCAGTTCTTC. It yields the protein CASSEWPSGGLYNEQFF.

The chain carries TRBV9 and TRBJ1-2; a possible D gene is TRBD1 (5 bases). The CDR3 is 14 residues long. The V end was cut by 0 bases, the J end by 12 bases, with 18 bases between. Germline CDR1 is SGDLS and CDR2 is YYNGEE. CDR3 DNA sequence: TGTGCCAGCAGCGTAGATGGATTTCCTTCGGGGGACACCTTC. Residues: CASSVDGFPSGDTF.

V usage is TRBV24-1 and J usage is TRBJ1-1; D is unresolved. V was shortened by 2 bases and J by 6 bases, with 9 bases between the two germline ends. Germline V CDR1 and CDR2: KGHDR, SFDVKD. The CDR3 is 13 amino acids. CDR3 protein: CATSDWSAAEAFF. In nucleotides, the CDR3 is TGTGCCACCAGTGATTGGAGTGCGGCTGAAGCTTTCTTT.

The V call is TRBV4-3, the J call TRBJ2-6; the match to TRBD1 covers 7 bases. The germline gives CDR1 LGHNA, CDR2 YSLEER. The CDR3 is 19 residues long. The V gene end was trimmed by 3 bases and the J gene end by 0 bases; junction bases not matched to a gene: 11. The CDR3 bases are TGCGCCAGCAGCCAGACGACAGGGACAGCGGACTCTGGGGCCAACGTCCTGACTTTC. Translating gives CASSQTTGTADSGANVLTF.

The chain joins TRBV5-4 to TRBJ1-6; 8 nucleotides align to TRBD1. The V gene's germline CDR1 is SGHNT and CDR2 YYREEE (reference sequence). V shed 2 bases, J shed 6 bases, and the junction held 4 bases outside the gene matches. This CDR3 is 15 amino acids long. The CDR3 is CASSFQGALNSPLHF. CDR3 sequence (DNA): TGTGCCAGCAGCTTCCAGGGGGCGCTTAATTCACCCCTCCACTTT.

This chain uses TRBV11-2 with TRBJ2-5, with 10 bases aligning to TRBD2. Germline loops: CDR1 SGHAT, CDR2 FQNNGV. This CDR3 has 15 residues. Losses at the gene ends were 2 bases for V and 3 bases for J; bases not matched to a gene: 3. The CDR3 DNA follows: TGTGCCAGCAGCTTAACAGCGGGGGGGAAAGAGACCCAGTACTTC. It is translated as CASSLTAGGKETQYF.

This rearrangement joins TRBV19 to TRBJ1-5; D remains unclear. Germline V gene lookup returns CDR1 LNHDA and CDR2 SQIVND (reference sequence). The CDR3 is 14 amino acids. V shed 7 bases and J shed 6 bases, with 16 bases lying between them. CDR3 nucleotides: TGTGCCAGTATGGTCGGTGCCCCCTCTCAGCCCCAGCATTTT. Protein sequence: CASMVGAPSQPQHF.

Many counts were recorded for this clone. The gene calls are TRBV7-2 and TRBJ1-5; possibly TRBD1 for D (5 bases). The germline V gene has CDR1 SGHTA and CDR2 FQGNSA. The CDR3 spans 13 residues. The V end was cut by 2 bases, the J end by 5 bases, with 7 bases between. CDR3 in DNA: TGTGCCAGCAGCTTACTAGGGGATCAGCCCCAGCATTTT. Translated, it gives CASSLLGDQPQHF.

CDR3 region: CASSLGVGGVREKLFF. For the CDR3, the DNA is TGTGCCAGCAGCTTAGGCGTGGGAGGGGTGAGGGAAAAACTGTTTTTT. The gene calls are TRBV7-2 and TRBJ1-4, with D tentatively TRBD1 (5 bases). CDR3 size: 16 residues. V was cut by 1 base and J by 8 bases, with 17 bases left in between. The germline CDR1 and CDR2 sequences are SGHTA and FQGNSA. The variable domain in full, with the rest retrieved from reference TRBV7-2 and TRBJ1-4, is GAGVSQSPSNKVTEKGKDVELRCDPISGHTALYWYRQSLGQGLEFLIYFQGNSAPDKSGLPSDRFSAERTGGSVSTLTIQRTQQEDSAVYLCASSLGVGGVREKLFFGSGTQLSVL.

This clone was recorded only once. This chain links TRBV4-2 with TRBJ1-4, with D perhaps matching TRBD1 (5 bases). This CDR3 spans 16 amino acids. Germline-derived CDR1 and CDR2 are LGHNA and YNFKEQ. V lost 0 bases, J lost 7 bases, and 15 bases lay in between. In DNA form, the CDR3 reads TGTGCCAGCAGCCAAGATCTGACAGCTGGACCTGAAAAACTGTTTTTT. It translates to CASSQDLTAGPEKLFF.

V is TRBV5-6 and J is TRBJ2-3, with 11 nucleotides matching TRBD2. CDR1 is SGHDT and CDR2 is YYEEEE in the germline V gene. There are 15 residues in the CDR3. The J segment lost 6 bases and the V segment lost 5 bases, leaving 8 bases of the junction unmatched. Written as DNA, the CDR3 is TGTGCCAGCAGGACTCTAGCGGGGGGCCCCGATACGCAGTATTTT. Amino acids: CASRTLAGGPDTQYF.

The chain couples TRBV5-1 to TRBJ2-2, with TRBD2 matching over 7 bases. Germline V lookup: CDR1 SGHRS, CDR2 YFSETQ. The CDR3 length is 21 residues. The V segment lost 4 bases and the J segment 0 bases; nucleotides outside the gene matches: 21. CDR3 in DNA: TGCGCCAGCAGCAAGCGACCCGGGGGGAAGACTGGAATTTCGAACACCGGGGAGCTGTTTTTT. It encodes CASSKRPGGKTGISNTGELFF.

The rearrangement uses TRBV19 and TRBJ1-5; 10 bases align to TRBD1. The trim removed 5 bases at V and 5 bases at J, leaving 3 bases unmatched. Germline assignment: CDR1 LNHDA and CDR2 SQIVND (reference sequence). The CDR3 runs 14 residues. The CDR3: CASSPGTGDQPQHF. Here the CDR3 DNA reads TGTGCCAGTAGTCCCGGGACAGGGGATCAGCCCCAGCATTTT. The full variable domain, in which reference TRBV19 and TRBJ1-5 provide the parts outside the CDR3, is DGGITQSPKYLFRKEGQNVTLSCEQNLNHDAMYWYRQDPGQGLRLIYYSQIVNDFQKGDIAEGYSVSREKKESFPLTVTSAQKNPTAFYLCASSPGTGDQPQHFGDGTRLSIL.

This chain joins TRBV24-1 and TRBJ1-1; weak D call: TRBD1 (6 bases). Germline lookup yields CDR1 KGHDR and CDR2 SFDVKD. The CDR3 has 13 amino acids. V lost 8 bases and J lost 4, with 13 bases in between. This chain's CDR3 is CATTNEGGTEAFF. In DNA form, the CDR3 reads TGTGCCACCACAAATGAAGGGGGCACTGAAGCTTTCTTT.

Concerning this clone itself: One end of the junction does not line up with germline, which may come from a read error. The CDR3 sequence: CASSREASEKAAGF. Here the CDR3 DNA reads TGTGCCAGCTCACGGGAAGCCTCCGAAAAAGCCGCGGGGTTT. J is TRBJ1-4 and V is TRBV18, with D unclear. This CDR3 has 14 residues. CDR1 and CDR2 (germline): KGHSH, LQKENI. The full variable domain, completed using reference TRBV18 and TRBJ1-4, is NAGVMQNPRHLVRRRGQEARLRCSPMKGHSHVYWYRQLPEEGLKFMVYLQKENIIDESGMPKERFSAEFPKEGPSILRIQQVVRGDSAAYFCASSREASEKAAGFGSGTQLSVL.

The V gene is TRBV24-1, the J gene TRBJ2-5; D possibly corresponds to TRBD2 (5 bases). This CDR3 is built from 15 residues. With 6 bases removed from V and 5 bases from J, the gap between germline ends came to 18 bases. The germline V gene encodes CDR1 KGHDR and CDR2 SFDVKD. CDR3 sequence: CATSIPTGFGETQYF. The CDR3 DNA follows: TGTGCCACCAGTATCCCGACGGGGTTCGGGGAGACCCAGTACTTC.

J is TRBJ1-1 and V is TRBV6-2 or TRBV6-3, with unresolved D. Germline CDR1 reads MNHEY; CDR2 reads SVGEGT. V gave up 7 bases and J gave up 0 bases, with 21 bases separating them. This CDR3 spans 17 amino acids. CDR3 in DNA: TGTGCCAGCATCCCCACCCCGAGGAGGTCCCTGAACACTGAAGCTTTCTTT. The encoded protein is CASIPTPRRSLNTEAFF.

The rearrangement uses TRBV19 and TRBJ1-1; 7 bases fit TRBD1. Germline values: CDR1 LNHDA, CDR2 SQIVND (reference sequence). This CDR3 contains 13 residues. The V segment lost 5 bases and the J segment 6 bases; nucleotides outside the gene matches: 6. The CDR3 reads CASSPTRGAEAFF. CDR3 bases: TGTGCCAGTAGTCCGACCAGGGGGGCTGAAGCTTTCTTT.

CDR3 protein: CASISTGAGEQYF. In DNA form, the CDR3 reads TGTGCCAGTATATCAACAGGGGCGGGGGAGCAGTACTTC. The chain has TRBV6-5 and TRBJ2-7; D may be TRBD1 (7 bases). The ends were cut back, 9 bases at V and 7 bases at J, with 19 bases in the middle. The CDR3 is 13 amino acids. From germline, CDR1 is MNHEY and CDR2 SVGAGI.

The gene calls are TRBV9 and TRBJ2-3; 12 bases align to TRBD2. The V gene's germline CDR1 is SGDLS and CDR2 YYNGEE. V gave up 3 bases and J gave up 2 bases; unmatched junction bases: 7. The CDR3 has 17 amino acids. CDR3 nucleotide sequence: TGTGCCAGCAGCGAGGAACTAGCGGGGGGAGACACAGATACGCAGTATTTT. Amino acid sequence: CASSEELAGGDTDTQYF.